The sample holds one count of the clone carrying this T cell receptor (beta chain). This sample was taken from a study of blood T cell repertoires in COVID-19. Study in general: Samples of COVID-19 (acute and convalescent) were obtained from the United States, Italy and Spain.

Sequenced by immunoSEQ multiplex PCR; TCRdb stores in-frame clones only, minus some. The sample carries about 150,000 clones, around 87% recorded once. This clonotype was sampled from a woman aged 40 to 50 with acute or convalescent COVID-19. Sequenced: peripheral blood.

CDR3 sequence reads: CASSLGLPTGELFF. CDR3 nucleotide sequence: TGTGCCAGCAGCTTAGGTCTTCCTACCGGGGAGCTGTTTTTT. The V call is TRBV11-2, the J call TRBJ2-2; D is ambiguous. The CDR3 is 14 amino acids. CDR1 and CDR2 (germline): SGHAT, FQNNGV. Trimming stripped 1 base from V and 5 bases from J, with 8 bases between.